These 26 T cell receptor beta chains originate from one sample sequenced in a study of shared clonotypes between healthy human individuals. Sequencing used immunoSEQ multiplex PCR; TCRdb keeps in-frame clones, though not all of them. The sample yields around 550,000 clones, 96% seen once. The specimen was naive CD4+ T cells sorted from blood. Subset meaning: CD45RA+ positively selected. The source is a woman between 25 and 40 years old in good health.

The genes are TRBV4-2 and TRBJ1-5; 11 bases are a match to TRBD1. The germline gives CDR1 LGHNA, CDR2 YNFKEQ. This CDR3 comprises 17 residues. V shed 1 base, J shed 5 bases, and the junction held 7 bases outside the gene matches. The CDR3 loop is CASSQGGTGGLDQPQHF. The CDR3 DNA reads TGTGCCAGCAGCCAAGGTGGGACAGGGGGATTGGATCAGCCCCAGCATTTT.

The chain uses TRBV5-8 and TRBJ1-1, with D possibly matching TRBD1 (6 bases). The V gene lost 2 bases and the J gene lost 3 bases, with 8 bases spanning the gap. CDR3 length: 13 residues. Germline V gene sequence: CDR1 SGHTS, CDR2 YDEGEE. The CDR3 nucleotides are TGTGCCAGCAGCTTAGGACAGCACACTGAAGCTTTCTTT. This codes for CASSLGQHTEAFF.

In the case of this clone: At one boundary the junction diverges from the germline segment, which might be a read error. The chain carries TRBV6-6 and TRBJ1-1, with D perhaps matching TRBD1 (5 bases). Germline lookup yields CDR1 MNHNY and CDR2 SVGAGI (reference sequence). The CDR3 is 14 residues long. CDR3 DNA sequence: TGTGCCAGCAGCCCCCGGGGCAGAAACATTGAAGCTTTCTTT. Translating gives CASSPRGRNIEAFF.

J is TRBJ2-3 and V is TRBV28; 12 bases map to TRBD2. With 6 bases clipped from V and 2 bases from J, the junction kept 3 bases outside the gene matches. The CDR3 runs 15 residues. CDR1 and CDR2 from the germline V gene are MDHEN and SYDVKM. CDR3 region: CASSRLAGDTDTQYF. The CDR3 DNA is TGTGCCAGCAGCCGACTAGCGGGGGACACAGATACGCAGTATTTT.

This chain links TRBV6-6 with TRBJ1-2; D gene uncertain. This CDR3 comprises 16 residues. Germline V gene data show CDR1 as MNHNY and CDR2 as SVGAGI (reference sequence). Trimming shortened V by 0 bases and J by 0 bases, and 11 bases separated the two germline ends. DNA of the CDR3: TGTGCCAGCAGTTACTCTGGGCAGAGAGCTAACTATGGCTACACCTTC. This gives the protein CASSYSGQRANYGYTF.

The CDR3 DNA reads TGTGCCAGCAGTTTATTAGGACAGCAAATTTTTTACGAGCAGTACTTC. It codes for CASSLLGQQIFYEQYF. The chain carries TRBV28 and TRBJ2-7, with D possibly being TRBD1 (6 bases). The CDR3 sequence is 16 residues long. V was trimmed by 1 base and J by 4 bases, leaving 17 bases between them. Germline V gene lookup returns CDR1 MDHEN and CDR2 SYDVKM. The whole variable domain, filled in from reference TRBV28 and TRBJ2-7, reads DVKVTQSSRYLVKRTGEKVFLECVQDMDHENMFWYRQDPGLGLRLIYFSYDVKMKEKGDIPEGYSVSREKKERFSLILESASTNQTSMYLCASSLLGQQIFYEQYFGPGTRLTVT.

The V call is TRBV5-1, the J call TRBJ1-4; D ambiguous. Germline V gene sequence: CDR1 SGHRS, CDR2 YFSETQ. Trimming left V 4 bases short and J 7 bases short, with 20 bases between. The CDR3 runs 16 residues. Written as DNA, the CDR3 is TGCGCCAGCAGCCCTCGTTCGCGAACGGTGGGTGAAAAACTGTTTTTT. This sequence encodes CASSPRSRTVGEKLFF. Using reference TRBV5-1 and TRBJ1-4 for the parts outside the CDR3, the full variable domain is KAGVTQTPRYLIKTRGQQVTLSCSPISGHRSVSWYQQTPGQGLQFLFEYFSETQRNKGNFPGRFSGRQFSNSRSEMNVSTLELGDSALYLCASSPRSRTVGEKLFFGSGTQLSVL.

The chain carries TRBV5-1 and TRBJ2-1, with 9 bases identical to TRBD1. This CDR3 spans 15 amino acids. Germline V lookup: CDR1 SGHRS, CDR2 YFSETQ. Trimming removed 2 bases from V and 7 bases from J; junction bases left unmatched: 7. CDR3 DNA sequence: TGCGCCAGCAGCTTCCGGACAGGGGAGGGGAATGAGCAGTTCTTC. Protein sequence: CASSFRTGEGNEQFF.

The J gene is TRBJ2-7, the V gene TRBV11-1, with D tentatively TRBD2 (5 bases). Germline loops: CDR1 SGHAT, CDR2 FQDESV (reference sequence). The CDR3 is made up of 15 amino acids. V was trimmed by 2 bases and J by 0 bases, leaving 11 bases between them. CDR3 sequence reads: CASSLQASHSYEQYF. The CDR3 DNA is TGTGCCAGCAGCTTACAGGCTAGCCACTCCTACGAGCAGTACTTC.

As DNA, the CDR3 is TGCGCCAGCAGCTTGTCCAGCCTTGGTAGCTATGGCTACACCTTC. Translated, it gives CASSLSSLGSYGYTF. V gene TRBV5-1 combines with J gene TRBJ1-2; D is uncertain. Germline values: CDR1 SGHRS, CDR2 YFSETQ. The V gene lost 1 base and the J gene lost 4 bases, with 14 bases spanning the gap. This CDR3 is built from 15 residues. Full variable domain (remainder filled in from reference TRBV5-1 and TRBJ1-2): KAGVTQTPRYLIKTRGQQVTLSCSPISGHRSVSWYQQTPGQGLQFLFEYFSETQRNKGNFPGRFSGRQFSNSRSEMNVSTLELGDSALYLCASSLSSLGSYGYTFGSGTRLTVV.

This chain joins TRBV9 and TRBJ2-3; the D is unclear. CDR1 and CDR2 (germline): SGDLS, YYNGEE. The CDR3 runs to 15 residues. Trimming stripped 3 bases from V and 4 bases from J, with 15 bases between. The CDR3 DNA follows: TGTGCCAGCAGCGGAAAGTTCAGAGGTCCAGATACGCAGTATTTT. As protein: CASSGKFRGPDTQYF.

This chain joins TRBV27 and TRBJ2-5; 7 nucleotides align to TRBD2. The J call may be wrong; the DNA end is better matched by TRBJ2-7. The CDR3 extends over 14 amino acids. Looked up from germline, CDR1 is MNHEY and CDR2 is SMNVEV (reference sequence). This CDR3 reads CASSLAGRAYEQYF. CDR3 sequence (DNA): TGTGCCAGCAGTTTGGCAGGGAGGGCCTACGAGCAGTACTTC.

With regard to this clone: Other DNA variants within this sample encode the same CDR3. The chain is built from TRBV27 and TRBJ2-6; D is undetermined. The germline V gene encodes CDR1 MNHEY and CDR2 SMNVEV (reference sequence). V was pared by 1 base and J by 1 base, with 5 bases between. The CDR3 spans 15 residues. The CDR3 region has the DNA TGTGCCAGCAGTTTATTACTTTCTGGGGCCAACGTCCTGACTTTC. Encoded protein: CASSLLLSGANVLTF. Supplemented by reference TRBV27 and TRBJ2-6, the full variable domain reads EAQVTQNPRYLITVTGKKLTVTCSQNMNHEYMSWYRQDPGLGLRQIYYSMNVEVTDKGDVPEGYKVSRKEKRNFPLILESPSPNQTSLYFCASSLLLSGANVLTFGAGSRLTVL.

The chain combines TRBV28 with TRBJ1-1; 7 bases fit TRBD1. Germline values: CDR1 MDHEN, CDR2 SYDVKM. The CDR3 covers 17 residues. The V segment lost 0 bases and the J segment 3 bases; nucleotides outside the gene matches: 10. The CDR3 bases are TGTGCCAGCAGTTTATGGGAGACAGGGAAGTTCTACACTGAAGCTTTCTTT. It specifies CASSLWETGKFYTEAFF.

The V gene is TRBV19, the J gene TRBJ1-1; D is perhaps TRBD1 (5 bases). CDR3 length: 13 residues. CDR1 and CDR2 (germline): LNHDA, SQIVND (reference sequence). The V end was cut by 7 bases, the J end by 4 bases, with 13 bases between. The CDR3 nucleotides are TGTGCCAGTACCCACTTGGGGGGCACTGAAGCTTTCTTT. Its protein is CASTHLGGTEAFF. Full variable domain (outside the CDR3, taken from reference TRBV19 and TRBJ1-1): DGGITQSPKYLFRKEGQNVTLSCEQNLNHDAMYWYRQDPGQGLRLIYYSQIVNDFQKGDIAEGYSVSREKKESFPLTVTSAQKNPTAFYLCASTHLGGTEAFFGQGTRLTVV.

Comments on this clone: Other DNA variants within this sample encode the same CDR3. The chain has TRBV28 and TRBJ1-1; no clear D gene. The germline V gene encodes CDR1 MDHEN and CDR2 SYDVKM. The CDR3 length is 12 residues. The V gene lost 3 bases and the J gene lost 1 base, with 3 bases spanning the gap. The CDR3 coding sequence is TGTGCCAGCAGTTTGGCGAACACTGAAGCTTTCTTT. Protein: CASSLANTEAFF.

J is TRBJ1-2 and V is TRBV11-2; tentatively, D is TRBD1 (6 bases). CDR1 SGHAT and CDR2 FQNNGV come from the germline V gene. The V and J ends lost 5 bases and 5 bases respectively, with 18 bases between them. The CDR3 is made up of 15 amino acids. This CDR3 is CASSPVTGPTYGYTF. CDR3 DNA sequence: TGTGCCAGCAGCCCCGTAACAGGGCCAACATATGGCTACACCTTC.

This chain joins TRBV16 and TRBJ2-3; D is possibly TRBD1 or TRBD2 (5 bases each). CDR3 length equals 14 residues. Looked up from germline, CDR1 is KGHSY and CDR2 is FQNENV. V lost 2 bases and J lost 0, with 6 bases in between. The CDR3 spells CASSQRDSTDTQYF. CDR3 in DNA: TGTGCCAGCAGCCAAAGGGACAGCACAGATACGCAGTATTTT.

This rearrangement joins TRBV27 to TRBJ2-5; 14 nucleotides align to TRBD2. Trimming took 5 bases from V and 5 from J; bases not matched to a gene: 4. The length of the CDR3 is 15 residues. CDR1 and CDR2 (germline): MNHEY, SMNVEV (reference sequence). The DNA for the CDR3 is TGTGCCAGCAGTAGGACTAGCGGGAGGCGGGAGACCCAGTACTTC. Encoded protein: CASSRTSGRRETQYF.

The J gene is TRBJ2-7, the V gene TRBV7-2; 14 nucleotides match TRBD2. V shed 4 bases and J 7 bases; nucleotides not matched to a gene: 12. The CDR3 length is 17 residues. Germline loops: CDR1 SGHTA, CDR2 FQGNSA. DNA of the CDR3: TGTGCCAGCAGCTCAAGCCCGGGACTAGCGGGAGCAGGTGAGCAGTACTTC. This translates into CASSSSPGLAGAGEQYF. Based on the CDR3 plus reference TRBV7-2 and TRBJ2-7, the full variable domain is GAGVSQSPSNKVTEKGKDVELRCDPISGHTALYWYRQSLGQGLEFLIYFQGNSAPDKSGLPSDRFSAERTGGSVSTLTIQRTQQEDSAVYLCASSSSPGLAGAGEQYFGPGTRLTVT.

The chain carries TRBV6-1 and TRBJ1-2; D is unclear. CDR3 length: 14 amino acids. Trimming took off 1 base at V and 7 bases at J, with 13 bases between the two ends. CDR1 and CDR2 from the germline V gene are MNHNS and SASEGT. CDR3 amino acids: CASSEESGRGGYTF. CDR3 in DNA: TGTGCCAGCAGTGAAGAGAGCGGCCGCGGTGGCTACACCTTC.

This chain connects TRBV18 to TRBJ2-7, with TRBD1 matching 8 bases. The CDR3 spans 13 residues. V lost 8 bases and J lost 0; bases outside the gene matches: 3. The germline CDR1 and CDR2 sequences are KGHSH and LQKENI. The CDR3 reads CASGDRSSYEQYF. Written as DNA, the CDR3 is TGTGCCAGCGGGGACAGGAGCTCCTACGAGCAGTACTTC.

The chain carries TRBV18 and TRBJ1-3; D is unresolved. From germline, CDR1 is KGHSH and CDR2 LQKENI. V shed 0 bases and J shed 0 bases, with 9 bases lying between them. This CDR3 region has 16 residues. CDR3 nucleotide sequence: TGTGCCAGCTCACCACCGGACGGCATCTCTGGAAACACCATATATTTT. Translating it yields CASSPPDGISGNTIYF. Full variable domain (rest looked up from reference TRBV18 and TRBJ1-3): NAGVMQNPRHLVRRRGQEARLRCSPMKGHSHVYWYRQLPEEGLKFMVYLQKENIIDESGMPKERFSAEFPKEGPSILRIQQVVRGDSAAYFCASSPPDGISGNTIYFGEGSWLTVV.

The genes are TRBV19 and TRBJ1-1; D is perhaps TRBD1 (6 bases). Germline V gene lookup returns CDR1 LNHDA and CDR2 SQIVND (reference sequence). CDR3 length equals 15 residues. V was clipped by 2 bases and J by 1 base, with 11 bases between them. In DNA, the CDR3 is TGTGCCAGTAGTATATGGGGGCCGCAGAACACTGAAGCTTTCTTT. It translates to CASSIWGPQNTEAFF.

A few counts support this clone. V is TRBV7-9 and J is TRBJ1-5; 7 bases match TRBD1. This CDR3 is 16 amino acids long. The germline gives CDR1 SEHNR, CDR2 FQNEAQ (reference sequence). After removal of 3 bases from V and 1 base from J, the junction contained 6 bases not matched to a gene. The CDR3 sequence is CASSFQGGTSNQPQHF. As DNA, the CDR3 is TGTGCCAGCAGCTTCCAGGGGGGTACGAGCAATCAGCCCCAGCATTTT.

This chain joins TRBV18 and TRBJ2-3; 12 positions agree with TRBD2. Germline CDR1 and CDR2: KGHSH and LQKENI. After removal of 5 bases from V and 0 bases from J, the junction contained 3 bases not matched to a gene. The CDR3 totals 16 residues. The CDR3: CASSSLAGGSTDTQYF. In DNA, the CDR3 is TGTGCCAGCTCATCTCTAGCGGGAGGGAGCACAGATACGCAGTATTTT.